What follows are 17 T cell receptor beta chains derived from one specimen sequenced in a study of blood T cell repertoires in COVID-19. Profiled with immunoSEQ multiplex PCR; TCRdb holds only in-frame clones, not every one. The repertoire holds roughly 81,000 clones, with approximately 82% as singletons. Material for sequencing was peripheral blood. The source is a man in his sixties with acute or convalescent COVID-19.

As regards this clone: One end of the junction varies from germline; a read error may be responsible. The rearrangement links TRBV6-6 to TRBJ2-2; TRBD1 matches at 11 bases. CDR1 and CDR2 from the germline V gene are MNHNY and SVGAGI (reference sequence). This CDR3 has 15 amino acids. The CDR3 sequence is CASGTGGANAGELFF. The CDR3 DNA follows: TGTGCCAGCGGGACAGGGGGTGCGAACGCCGGGGAGCTGTTTTTT.

This clone was recorded once. J is TRBJ1-2 and V is TRBV6-1; D not certain. V was trimmed by 2 bases and J by 2 bases, leaving 18 bases between them. CDR1 is MNHNS, CDR2 SASEGT, per germline. This CDR3 contains 17 residues. The CDR3 here is CASSESRSRMTNYGYTF. As DNA, the CDR3 is TGTGCCAGCAGTGAAAGTCGAAGCAGGATGACCAACTATGGCTACACCTTC.

This clone has only one observation. The chain links TRBV7-3 to TRBJ1-2, with no clear D. Per the germline V gene, CDR1 is SGHTA and CDR2 is FQGTGA. Between the trimmed V and J ends, which lost 0 bases and 8 bases, there was a span of 16 bases. The CDR3 extends over 15 amino acids. The CDR3 protein is CASSLTSGPESGYTF. DNA of the CDR3: TGTGCCAGCAGCTTAACTAGCGGCCCCGAGTCAGGCTACACCTTC.

A word on this clone: Other nucleotide sequences from this sample produce the same CDR3. The rearrangement joins TRBV6-5 to TRBJ2-5; 7 bases align to TRBD1. This CDR3 has 13 amino acids. J lost 5 bases, V lost 0 bases, and 0 bases had no gene match. CDR1 MNHEY and CDR2 SVGAGI come from the germline V gene. The CDR3 nucleotides are TGTGCCAGCAGTTACTCGACAGGGGAGACCCAGTACTTC. It encodes CASSYSTGETQYF.

The V call is TRBV6-2 or TRBV6-3, the J call TRBJ2-2; TRBD1 matches at 7 bases. V was pared by 5 bases and J by 7 bases, with 7 bases of the junction left unmatched. Germline-derived CDR1 and CDR2 are MNHEY and SVGEGT. The CDR3 has 14 amino acids. This CDR3 is CASSRGQADGELFF. The CDR3 DNA reads as TGTGCCAGCAGTAGAGGACAGGCGGACGGGGAGCTGTTTTTT.

This chain joins TRBV6-2 or TRBV6-3 and TRBJ2-7; TRBD1 might be the D (6 bases). The CDR3 extends over 15 amino acids. V was pared by 2 bases and J by 5 bases, with 16 bases between. The germline V gene has CDR1 MNHEY and CDR2 SVGEGT. CDR3 sequence (DNA): TGTGCCAGCAGTTACGTGGGGGCGCATAAGGACGAGCAGTACTTC. Its translation: CASSYVGAHKDEQYF.

This clone has just one count. This chain uses TRBV12-3 or TRBV12-4 with TRBJ2-1; 7 bases match TRBD2. V lost 6 bases to trimming and J lost 12 bases; unmatched junction nucleotides: 5. The CDR3 runs to 11 residues. This chain's CDR3 is CASSLERGQFF. The CDR3 DNA follows: TGTGCCAGCAGCCTCGAGCGGGGGCAGTTCTTC.

J is TRBJ2-3 and V is TRBV11-2, with TRBD2 matching over 7 bases. Germline-derived CDR1 and CDR2 are SGHAT and FQNNGV. The trim removed 6 bases at V and 3 bases at J, leaving 15 bases unmatched. The CDR3 has 17 residues. CDR3 sequence reads: CASRLKGGQGPTDTQYF. In DNA, the CDR3 is TGTGCCAGCAGACTAAAGGGAGGGCAGGGTCCAACAGATACGCAGTATTTT.

The genes are TRBV5-4 and TRBJ1-1; TRBD1 might be the D (6 bases). This CDR3 contains 13 residues. Trimming cost V 0 bases and J 5 bases, with 8 bases left between them. The germline CDR1 and CDR2 sequences are SGHNT and YYREEE (reference sequence). CDR3 nucleotides: TGTGCCAGCAGCTTGGAGACAGGAACTGAAGCTTTCTTT. Amino acid sequence: CASSLETGTEAFF.

A single count supports this clone. The chain combines TRBV7-9 with TRBJ2-7, with D perhaps TRBD2 (6 bases). Germline CDR1 and CDR2: SEHNR and FQNEAQ (reference sequence). V was trimmed by 6 bases and J by 7 bases, leaving 19 bases between them. The CDR3 covers 14 residues. The CDR3 DNA reads TGTGCCAGCAGTTTCCTTGGGTCGGGAGAAGAGCAGTACTTC. Protein product: CASSFLGSGEEQYF.

This chain links TRBV5-1 with TRBJ1-2; 7 positions match TRBD1. CDR3 length: 16 amino acids. From germline, CDR1 is SGHRS and CDR2 YFSETQ. With 0 bases clipped from V and 8 bases from J, the junction kept 13 bases outside the gene matches. This chain's CDR3 is CASSLVGVGGADGYTF. As DNA, the CDR3 is TGCGCCAGCAGCTTGGTCGGGGTAGGGGGCGCAGACGGCTACACCTTC.

This chain connects TRBV7-8 to TRBJ2-1; 9 bases align to TRBD1. CDR3 length: 16 amino acids. V lost 3 bases and J lost 6; bases outside the gene matches: 9. The V gene's germline CDR1 is SGHVS and CDR2 FQNEAQ. Here the CDR3 reads CASSFRGTGTVNEQFF. CDR3 sequence (DNA): TGTGCCAGCAGCTTCCGAGGGACAGGGACTGTCAATGAGCAGTTCTTC.

The table lists this clone with a count of one. The chain uses TRBV5-6 and TRBJ2-7; 9 bases map to TRBD1. Germline V lookup: CDR1 SGHDT, CDR2 YYEEEE. The trim removed 4 bases at V and 0 bases at J, leaving 5 bases unmatched. This CDR3 has 15 amino acids. The CDR3 protein is CASSLAGQGSYEQYF. The CDR3 DNA is TGTGCCAGCAGCCTCGCGGGACAGGGCTCCTACGAGCAGTACTTC.

This clone was picked up a small number of times. The chain recombines TRBV5-1 with TRBJ1-5; 7 nucleotides match TRBD1. The V segment lost 6 bases and the J segment 0 bases; nucleotides outside the gene matches: 12. The CDR3 runs 17 residues. Germline CDR1 is SGHRS and CDR2 is YFSETQ. This CDR3 reads CASKVIGGENSNQPQHF. CDR3 sequence (DNA): TGCGCCAGCAAGGTAATAGGGGGCGAGAATAGCAATCAGCCCCAGCATTTT.

V gene TRBV6-2 or TRBV6-3 combines with J gene TRBJ2-7; the match to TRBD2 covers 11 bases. The CDR3 is 17 amino acids. CDR1 is MNHEY, CDR2 SVGEGT, per germline. V lost 0 bases, J lost 7 bases, and 11 bases stayed unmatched. This CDR3 reads CASSYSSRLAGRWEQYF. The CDR3 DNA follows: TGTGCCAGCAGTTACTCATCTCGACTAGCGGGACGGTGGGAGCAGTACTTC.

This clone was detected only once. The chain couples TRBV19 to TRBJ2-5; 8 bases are a match to TRBD2. The ends lost 7 bases at V and 2 bases at J; junction bases unmatched: 15. The CDR3 length is 17 residues. CDR1 and CDR2 (germline): LNHDA, SQIVND (reference sequence). DNA of the CDR3: TGTGCCAGTACCCAATCCACTAGCGGCACCCCTCAAGAGACCCAGTACTTC. It codes for CASTQSTSGTPQETQYF.

The chain couples TRBV5-1 to TRBJ2-1; 8 nucleotides line up with TRBD2. The length of the CDR3 is 15 residues. Germline lookup yields CDR1 SGHRS and CDR2 YFSETQ. Trimming cost V 4 bases and J 7 bases; bases outside gene matches: 10. In DNA, the CDR3 is TGCGCCAGCAGCCTCAGCGGGAGTTTAGTTAATGAGCAGTTCTTC. Amino acids: CASSLSGSLVNEQFF.